The present entry profiles one T cell receptor beta chain with its context. Antigen specificity is unknown. Using its own MiXCR run on the reads, TCRdb lists one record per CDR3 protein. Of about 830,000 distinct CDR3 sequences listed, around a third were seen once; the top ten hold roughly an eighth. This sample is drawn from a study of T cell repertoires in cytomegalovirus infection. Points from the study as a whole: In two of eight donors, the top clonotype was HLA-C-restricted CMV-specific.

The trim removed 4 bases at V and 4 bases at J, leaving 9 bases unmatched. Germline-derived CDR1 and CDR2 are SEHNR and FQNEAQ (reference sequence). The CDR3 consists of 17 residues. The source material was cultured CD8+ T cells from PBMCs, sampled from culture after CMV antigen stimulation. This clonotype was sampled from a human donor in good health (CMV status not recorded). Some clones in this sample may be carry-over from other donors' samples. The chain couples TRBV7-9 to TRBJ1-6, with TRBD1 matching over 8 bases. The CDR3: CASSSTGQGRYNSPLHF. For the CDR3, the DNA is TGTGCCAGCAGCTCAACAGGACAGGGTCGTTATAATTCACCCCTCCACTTT.